The present T cell receptor beta chain was sequenced within a study of response to subunit inactivated influenza vaccine. Findings and caveats of the study: Seasonal influenza vaccination, on each occasion, was suggested by the authors to recruit few new T cells.

CDR3 size: 20 residues. V gave up 0 bases and J gave up 4 bases, with 27 bases separating them. The germline CDR1 and CDR2 sequences are MNHEY and SVGEGT. About this clonotype itself: Antigen unknown.

TCRdb ran MiXCR on the RT-PCR reads and lists one entry per CDR3 protein. The sample holds more than 600,000 distinct CDR3 sequences, less than 20% seen once. The receptor comes from a man between 45 and 60 years old who received an inactivated influenza vaccine. The chain combines TRBV6-2 or TRBV6-3 with TRBJ2-5; possible D gene TRBD2, 5 bases. Sequencing was performed on PBMCs from blood, taken approximately 5 days after vaccination. The DNA of the CDR3 is TGTGCCAGCAGTTACTCGAGAGTATCCCCCCCCACAGCCCGGGGAGAGACCCAGTACTTC. This translates into CASSYSRVSPPTARGETQYF.